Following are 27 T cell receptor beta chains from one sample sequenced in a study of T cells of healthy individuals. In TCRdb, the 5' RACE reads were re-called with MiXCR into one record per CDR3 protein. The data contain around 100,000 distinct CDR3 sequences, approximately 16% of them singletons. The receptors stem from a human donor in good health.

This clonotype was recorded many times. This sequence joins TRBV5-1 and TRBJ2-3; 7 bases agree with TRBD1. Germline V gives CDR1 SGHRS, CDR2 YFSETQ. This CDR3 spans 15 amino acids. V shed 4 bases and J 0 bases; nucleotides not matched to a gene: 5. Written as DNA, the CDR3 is TGCGCCAGCAGCGGTACAGGGGACAGCACAGATACGCAGTATTTT. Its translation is CASSGTGDSTDTQYF.

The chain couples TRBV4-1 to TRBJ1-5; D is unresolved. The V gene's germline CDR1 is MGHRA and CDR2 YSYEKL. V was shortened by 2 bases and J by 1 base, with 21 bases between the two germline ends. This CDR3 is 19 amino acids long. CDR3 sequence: CASSQMGLRAGKSNQPQHF. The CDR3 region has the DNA TGCGCCAGCAGCCAAATGGGGTTAAGAGCGGGAAAGAGCAATCAGCCCCAGCATTTT.

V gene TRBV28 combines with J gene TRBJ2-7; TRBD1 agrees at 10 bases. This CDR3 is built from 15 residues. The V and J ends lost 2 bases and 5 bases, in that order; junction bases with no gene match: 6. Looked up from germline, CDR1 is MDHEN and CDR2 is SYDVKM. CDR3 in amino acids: CASSLVGQGGDEQYF. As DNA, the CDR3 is TGTGCCAGCAGTTTAGTTGGACAGGGGGGCGACGAGCAGTACTTC.

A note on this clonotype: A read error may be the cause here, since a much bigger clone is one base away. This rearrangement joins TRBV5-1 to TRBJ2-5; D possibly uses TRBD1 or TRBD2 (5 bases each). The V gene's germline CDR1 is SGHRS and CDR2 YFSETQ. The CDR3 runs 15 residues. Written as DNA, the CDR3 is TGCGCCAGCAGCCAAGGGACGTACAAGGGAGAGACCAAGTACTTC. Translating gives CASSQGTYKGETKYF.

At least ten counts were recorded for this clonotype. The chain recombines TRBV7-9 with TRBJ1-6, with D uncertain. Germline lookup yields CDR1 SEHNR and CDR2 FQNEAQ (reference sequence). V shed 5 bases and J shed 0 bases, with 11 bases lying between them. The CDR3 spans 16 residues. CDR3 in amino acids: CASSPDGSSYNSPLHF. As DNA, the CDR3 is TGTGCCAGCAGCCCCGACGGGAGCTCCTATAATTCACCCCTCCACTTT.

CDR3 in DNA: TGCAGTGCTGAAATGGACGGATCCTACGAGCAGTACTTC. Translation: CSAEMDGSYEQYF. The chain recombines TRBV20-1 with TRBJ2-7; D unresolved. The V and J ends lost 5 bases and 1 base respectively, with 12 bases between them. Germline V CDR1 and CDR2: DFQATT, SNEGSKA (reference sequence). The CDR3 length is 13 residues.

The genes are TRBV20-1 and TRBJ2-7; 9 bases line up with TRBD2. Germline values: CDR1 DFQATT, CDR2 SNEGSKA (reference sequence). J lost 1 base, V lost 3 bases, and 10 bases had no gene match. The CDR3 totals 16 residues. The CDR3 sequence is CSARSLISGGSYEQYF. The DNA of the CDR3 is TGCAGTGCTAGGTCCCTCATTAGCGGGGGATCCTACGAGCAGTACTTC.

The CDR3 nucleotides read TGTGCCACCAGTGATTTGGAGGGGCCGAACACCGGGGAGCTGTTTTTT. Its translation: CATSDLEGPNTGELFF. The J gene is TRBJ2-2, the V gene TRBV24-1; D is possibly TRBD1 or TRBD2 (5 bases each). The CDR3 length is 16 residues. Germline V gene data show CDR1 as KGHDR and CDR2 as SFDVKD. V was trimmed by 0 bases and J by 0 bases, leaving 7 bases between them.

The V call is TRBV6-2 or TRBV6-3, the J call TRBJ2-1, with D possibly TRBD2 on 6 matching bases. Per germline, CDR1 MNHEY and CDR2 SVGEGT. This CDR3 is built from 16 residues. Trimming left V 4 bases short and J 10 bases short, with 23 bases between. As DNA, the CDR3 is TGTGCCAGCAGTTCCCGGGTAGTGCTACTAGGAGGGGAGCAGTTCTTC. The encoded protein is CASSSRVVLLGGEQFF.

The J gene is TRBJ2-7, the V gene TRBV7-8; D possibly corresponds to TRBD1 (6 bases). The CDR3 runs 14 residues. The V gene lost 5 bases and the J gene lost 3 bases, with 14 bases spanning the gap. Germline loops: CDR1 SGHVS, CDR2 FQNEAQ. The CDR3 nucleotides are TGTGCCAGCAGCCTTCGACAGGACAACTACGAGCAGTACTTC. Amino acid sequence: CASSLRQDNYEQYF.

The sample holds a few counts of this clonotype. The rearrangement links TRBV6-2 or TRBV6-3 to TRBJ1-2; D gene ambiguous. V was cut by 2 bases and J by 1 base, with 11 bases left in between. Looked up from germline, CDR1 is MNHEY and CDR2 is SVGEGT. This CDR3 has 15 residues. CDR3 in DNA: TGTGCCAGCAGTTACCCTATCAAAAATAACTATGGCTACACCTTC. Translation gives CASSYPIKNNYGYTF.

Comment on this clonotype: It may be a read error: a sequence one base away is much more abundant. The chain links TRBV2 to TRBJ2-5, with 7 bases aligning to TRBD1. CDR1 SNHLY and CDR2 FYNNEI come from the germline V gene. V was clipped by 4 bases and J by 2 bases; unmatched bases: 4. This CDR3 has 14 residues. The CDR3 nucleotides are TGTGCCAGCAGTGGGGGGACAGTGCAAGAGACCCAGTACTTC. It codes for CASSGGTVQETQYF.

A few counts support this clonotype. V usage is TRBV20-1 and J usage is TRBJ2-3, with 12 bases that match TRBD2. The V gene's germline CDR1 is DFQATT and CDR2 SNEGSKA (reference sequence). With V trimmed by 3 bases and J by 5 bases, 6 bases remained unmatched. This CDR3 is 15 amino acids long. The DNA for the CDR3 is TGCAGTGCTAGTCCTAGCGGGGGGGCCTTAGATACGCAGTATTTT. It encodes CSASPSGGALDTQYF.

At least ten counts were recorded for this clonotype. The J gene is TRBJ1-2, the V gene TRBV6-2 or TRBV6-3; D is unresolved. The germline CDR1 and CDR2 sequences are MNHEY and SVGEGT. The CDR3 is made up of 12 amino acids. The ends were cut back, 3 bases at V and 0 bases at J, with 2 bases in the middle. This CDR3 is CASSYTNYGYTF. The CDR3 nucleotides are TGTGCCAGCAGTTATACTAACTATGGCTACACCTTC.

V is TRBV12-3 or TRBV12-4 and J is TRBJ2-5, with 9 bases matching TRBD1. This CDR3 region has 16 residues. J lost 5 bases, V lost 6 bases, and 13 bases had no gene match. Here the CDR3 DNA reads TGTGCCAGCAGGGCAACAGGGGGCAGAGGGTCGGAGACCCAGTACTTC. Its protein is CASRATGGRGSETQYF.

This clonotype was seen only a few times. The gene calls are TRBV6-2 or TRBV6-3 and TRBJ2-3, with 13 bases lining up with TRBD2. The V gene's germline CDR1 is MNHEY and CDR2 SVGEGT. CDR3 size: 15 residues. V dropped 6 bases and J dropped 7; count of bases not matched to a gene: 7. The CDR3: CASSQLAGGRNTQYF. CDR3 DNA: TGTGCCAGCAGCCAACTAGCGGGAGGGCGAAATACGCAGTATTTT.

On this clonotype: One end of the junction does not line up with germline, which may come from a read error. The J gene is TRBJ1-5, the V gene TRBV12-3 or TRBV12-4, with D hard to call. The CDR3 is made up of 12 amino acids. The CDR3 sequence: CASGYSNRPQHF. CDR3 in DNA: TGTGCCAGCGGGTATAGCAATCGGCCCCAGCATTTT.

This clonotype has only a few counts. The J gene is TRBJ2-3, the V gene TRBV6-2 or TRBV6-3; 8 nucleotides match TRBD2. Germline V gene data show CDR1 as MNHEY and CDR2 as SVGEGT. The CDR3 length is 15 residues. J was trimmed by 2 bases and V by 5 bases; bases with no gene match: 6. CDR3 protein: CASSPGLADTDTQYF. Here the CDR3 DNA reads TGTGCCAGCAGTCCCGGACTAGCTGACACAGATACGCAGTATTTT.

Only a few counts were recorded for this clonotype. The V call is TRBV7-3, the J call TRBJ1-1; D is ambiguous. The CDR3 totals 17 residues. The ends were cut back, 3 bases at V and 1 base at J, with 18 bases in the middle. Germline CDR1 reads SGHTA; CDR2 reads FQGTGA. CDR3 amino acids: CASSFGRLGAGNTEAFF. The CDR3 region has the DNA TGTGCCAGCAGCTTTGGCCGCCTAGGAGCTGGGAACACTGAAGCTTTCTTT.

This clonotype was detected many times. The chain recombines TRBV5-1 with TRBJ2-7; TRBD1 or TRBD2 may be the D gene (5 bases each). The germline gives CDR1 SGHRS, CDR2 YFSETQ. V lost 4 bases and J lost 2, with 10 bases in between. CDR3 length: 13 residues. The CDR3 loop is CASSPGLTYEQYF. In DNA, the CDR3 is TGCGCCAGCAGCCCGGGGCTAACCTACGAGCAGTACTTC.

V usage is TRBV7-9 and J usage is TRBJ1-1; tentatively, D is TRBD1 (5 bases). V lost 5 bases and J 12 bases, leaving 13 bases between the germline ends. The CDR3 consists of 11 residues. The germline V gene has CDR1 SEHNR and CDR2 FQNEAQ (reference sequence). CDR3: CASSSGARPFF. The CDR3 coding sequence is TGTGCCAGCAGCAGCGGGGCTCGCCCTTTCTTT. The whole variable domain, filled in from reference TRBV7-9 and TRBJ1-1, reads DTGVSQNPRHKITKRGQNVTFRCDPISEHNRLYWYRQTLGQGPEFLTYFQNEAQLEKSRLLSDRFSAERPKGSFSTLEIQRTEQGDSAMYLCASSSGARPFFGQGTRLTVV.

CDR3 in DNA: TGTGCCAGCAGTTTACTACTAGCGGGAGGAGCCAAAAACATTCAGTACTTC. It yields the protein CASSLLLAGGAKNIQYF. The J gene is TRBJ2-4, the V gene TRBV28; 12 nucleotides line up with TRBD2. CDR3 length: 17 amino acids. Germline V gives CDR1 MDHEN, CDR2 SYDVKM. The trim removed 2 bases at V and 0 bases at J, leaving 2 bases unmatched.

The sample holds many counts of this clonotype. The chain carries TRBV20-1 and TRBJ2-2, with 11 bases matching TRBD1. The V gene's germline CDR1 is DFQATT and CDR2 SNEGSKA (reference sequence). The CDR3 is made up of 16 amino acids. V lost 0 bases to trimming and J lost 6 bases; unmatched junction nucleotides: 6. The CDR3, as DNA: TGCAGTGCTAGAGATGTTAGGACAGGGGGCCCCGGGGAGCTGTTTTTT. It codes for CSARDVRTGGPGELFF.

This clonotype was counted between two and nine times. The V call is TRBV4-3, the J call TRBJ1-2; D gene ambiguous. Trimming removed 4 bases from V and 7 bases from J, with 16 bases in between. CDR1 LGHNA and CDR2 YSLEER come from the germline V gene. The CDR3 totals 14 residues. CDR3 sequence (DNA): TGCGCCAGCAGCCCGATCTCGGGGATTTCTGGCTACACCTTC. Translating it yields CASSPISGISGYTF.

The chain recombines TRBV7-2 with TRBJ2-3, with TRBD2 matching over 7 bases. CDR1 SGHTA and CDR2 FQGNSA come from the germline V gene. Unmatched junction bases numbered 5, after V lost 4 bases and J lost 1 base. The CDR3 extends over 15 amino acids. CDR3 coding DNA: TGTGCCAGCAGCTACTACGCGGGGGGCACAGATACGCAGTATTTT. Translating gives CASSYYAGGTDTQYF.

The CDR3 here is CASSQVYIQETQYF. CDR3 in DNA: TGCGCCAGCAGCCAAGTTTACATCCAAGAGACCCAGTACTTC. The chain uses TRBV4-1 and TRBJ2-5; D gene unclear. The ends were cut back, 1 base at V and 1 base at J, with 7 bases in the middle. CDR1 is MGHRA, CDR2 YSYEKL, per germline. The CDR3 has 14 residues.

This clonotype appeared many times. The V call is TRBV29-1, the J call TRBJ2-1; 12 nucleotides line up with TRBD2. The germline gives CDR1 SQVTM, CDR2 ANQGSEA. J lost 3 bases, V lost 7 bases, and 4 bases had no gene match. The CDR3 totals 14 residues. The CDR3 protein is CSAGLAGIYNEQFF. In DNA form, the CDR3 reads TGCAGCGCCGGACTAGCGGGAATCTACAATGAGCAGTTCTTC.